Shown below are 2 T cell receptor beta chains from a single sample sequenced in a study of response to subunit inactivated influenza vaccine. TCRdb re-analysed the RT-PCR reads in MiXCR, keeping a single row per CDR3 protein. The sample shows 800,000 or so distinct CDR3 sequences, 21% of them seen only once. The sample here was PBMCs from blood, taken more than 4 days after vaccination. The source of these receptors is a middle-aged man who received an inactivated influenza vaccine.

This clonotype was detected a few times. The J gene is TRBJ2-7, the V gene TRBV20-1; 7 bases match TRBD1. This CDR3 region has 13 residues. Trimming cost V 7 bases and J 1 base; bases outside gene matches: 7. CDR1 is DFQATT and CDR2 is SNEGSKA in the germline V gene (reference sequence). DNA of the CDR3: TGCAGTGTCCCAACGACAGGGTCCTACGAGCAGTACTTC. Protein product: CSVPTTGSYEQYF.

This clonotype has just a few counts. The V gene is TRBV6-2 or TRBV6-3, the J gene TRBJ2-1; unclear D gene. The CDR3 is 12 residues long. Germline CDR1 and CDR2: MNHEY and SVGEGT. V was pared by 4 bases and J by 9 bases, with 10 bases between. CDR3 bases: TGTGCCAGCAGTTCAAGGGTTGGTGAGCAGTTCTTC. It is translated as CASSSRVGEQFF.